This TCR beta chain was profiled in a study of blood T cell repertoires in COVID-19. Self-reported history from a screening survey and questionnaire set each donor's cohort. This CDR3 has 15 residues. V was clipped by 0 bases and J by 5 bases; unmatched bases: 5. Germline values: CDR1 SGHRS, CDR2 YFSETQ. Only one count was recorded for this clone. In the source study's methods: For nucleated cells, counts were estimated from reference gene primer amplification. Profiling relied on immunoSEQ multiplex PCR, and the TCRdb table lists in-frame clones only, not all of them. The D gene and trimming were derived from the DNA, and the V and J assignments and clone size from that table. The repertoire holds 200,000 to 250,000 clones, with approximately 80% as singletons.

The chain couples TRBV5-1 to TRBJ2-5, with TRBD1 matching over 9 bases. Material for sequencing was PBMCs or T cells enriched from blood (not recorded which). The receptor's source is a man aged 55 to 69 who had recovered from COVID-19. This chain's CDR3 is CASSLAGQGGETQYF. DNA of the CDR3: TGCGCCAGCAGCTTGGCGGGACAGGGTGGGGAGACCCAGTACTTC.